The clone carrying this T cell receptor (beta chain) was seen many times. The junction had 6 bases not matched to a gene; V was cut back by 3 bases and J by 2 bases. Germline CDR1 LGHDT, CDR2 YNNKEL (reference sequence). This CDR3 contains 15 residues. RNA transcripts provided the source from which TCR beta CDR3 regions were amplified. TCR CDR3 underwent first-round RT-PCR with the HTBI primer set. TCRdb re-analysed the multiplex PCR reads in MiXCR, keeping a single row per CDR3 protein. The sample records about 720,000 distinct CDR3 sequences, 16% being singletons. The data belong to a study of T cells in Graves' hyperthyroidism and ophthalmopathy. On the study more broadly: Peripheral blood samples were taken at initial diagnosis, prior to any treatment.

Graves' hyperthyroidism qualified as stable when ophthalmopathy did not progress within 18 months. These patients, aged 18 to 65, had recently diagnosed hyperthyroidism lasting under 2 months. Patients showing uncontrolled infection, other autoimmune disease, pregnancy or lactation were ineligible. Material: blood. The clonotype comes from a man between 18 and 35 years old with Graves' hyperthyroidism. The chain combines TRBV3-1 with TRBJ2-7; the match to TRBD1 covers 8 bases. The DNA for the CDR3 is TGTGCCAGCAGCCAGTCGGACAGGGTAACCTACGAGCAGTACTTC. It codes for CASSQSDRVTYEQYF.